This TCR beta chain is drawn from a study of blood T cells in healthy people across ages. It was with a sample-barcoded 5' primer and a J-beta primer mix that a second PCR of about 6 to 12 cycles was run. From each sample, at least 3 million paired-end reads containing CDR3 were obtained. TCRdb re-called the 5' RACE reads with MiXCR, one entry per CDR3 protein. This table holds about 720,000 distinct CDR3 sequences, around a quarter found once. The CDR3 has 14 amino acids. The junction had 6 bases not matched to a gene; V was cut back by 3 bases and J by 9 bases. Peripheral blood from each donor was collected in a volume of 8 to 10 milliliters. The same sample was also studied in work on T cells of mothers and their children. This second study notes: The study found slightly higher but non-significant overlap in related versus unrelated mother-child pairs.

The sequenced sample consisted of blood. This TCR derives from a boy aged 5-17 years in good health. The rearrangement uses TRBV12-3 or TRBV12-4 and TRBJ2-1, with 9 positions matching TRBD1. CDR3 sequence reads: CASSFRQGGIEQFF. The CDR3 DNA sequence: TGTGCCAGCAGTTTTAGACAGGGGGGAATTGAGCAGTTCTTC.